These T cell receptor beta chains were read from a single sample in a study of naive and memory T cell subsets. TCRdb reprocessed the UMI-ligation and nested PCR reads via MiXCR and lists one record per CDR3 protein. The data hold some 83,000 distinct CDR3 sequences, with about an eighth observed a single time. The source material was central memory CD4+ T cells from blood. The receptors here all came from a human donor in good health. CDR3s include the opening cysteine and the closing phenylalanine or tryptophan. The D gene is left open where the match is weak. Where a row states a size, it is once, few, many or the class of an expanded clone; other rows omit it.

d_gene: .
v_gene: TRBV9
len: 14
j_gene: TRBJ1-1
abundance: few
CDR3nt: TGTGCCAGCAGCCTAGTCGACTCGAACACTGAAGCTTTCTTT
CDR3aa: CASSLVDSNTEAFF

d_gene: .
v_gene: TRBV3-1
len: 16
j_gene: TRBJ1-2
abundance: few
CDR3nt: TGTGCCAGCAGCCAATGGATTGGGGGAGCTAACTATGGCTACACCTTC
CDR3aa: CASSQWIGGANYGYTF

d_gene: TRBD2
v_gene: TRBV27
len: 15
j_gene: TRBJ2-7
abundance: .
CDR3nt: TGTGCCAGCAGGGTAATAGCGGGGTGGCCCTACGAGCAGTACTTC
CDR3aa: CASRVIAGWPYEQYF

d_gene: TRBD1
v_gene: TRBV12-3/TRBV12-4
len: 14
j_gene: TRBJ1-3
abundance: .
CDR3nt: TGTGCCAGCCAGGACAGGGAATTGGGAAACACCATATATTTT
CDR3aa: CASQDRELGNTIYF

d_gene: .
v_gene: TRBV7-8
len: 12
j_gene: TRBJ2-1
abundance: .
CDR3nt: TGTGCCAGCAACTCCCAATTAGCGGAGCAGTTCTTC
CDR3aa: CASNSQLAEQFF

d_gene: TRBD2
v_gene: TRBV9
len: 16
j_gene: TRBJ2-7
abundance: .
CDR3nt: TGTGCCATCCCTGCTACTAGCGGGAGGTACCCCTACGAGCAGTACTTC
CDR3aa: CAIPATSGRYPYEQYF

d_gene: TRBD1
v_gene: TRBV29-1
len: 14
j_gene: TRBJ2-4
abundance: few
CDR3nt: TGCAGCGTACGTGACAGGGAATCCAAAAACATTCAGTACTTC
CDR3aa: CSVRDRESKNIQYF

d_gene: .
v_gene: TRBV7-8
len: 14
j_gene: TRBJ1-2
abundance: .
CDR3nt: TGTGCCAGCAGCTTAGCGAACGCAGCGAATGGCTACACCTTC
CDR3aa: CASSLANAANGYTF

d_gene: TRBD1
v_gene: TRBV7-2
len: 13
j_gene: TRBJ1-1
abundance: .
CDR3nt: TGTGCCAGCATCCAACAGGGGCGTACTGAAGCTTTCTTT
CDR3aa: CASIQQGRTEAFF

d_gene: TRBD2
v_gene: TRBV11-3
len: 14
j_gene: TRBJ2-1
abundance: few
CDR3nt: TGTGCCAGCCAACGACTAGCGGGAGCGGGTGAGCAGTTCTTC
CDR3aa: CASQRLAGAGEQFF

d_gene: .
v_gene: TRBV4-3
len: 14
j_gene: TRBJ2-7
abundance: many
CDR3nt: TGCGCCAGCAGCCGGAAGACTGGGGACTACGAGCAGTACTTC
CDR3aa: CASSRKTGDYEQYF

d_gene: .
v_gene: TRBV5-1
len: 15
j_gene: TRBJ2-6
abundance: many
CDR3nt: TGCGCCAGCAGCATGGTCCCCTCTGGGGCCAACGTCCTGACTTTC
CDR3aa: CASSMVPSGANVLTF

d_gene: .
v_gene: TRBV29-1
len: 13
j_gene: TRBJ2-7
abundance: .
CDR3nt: TGCAGCGTTGAAGTCAGGCAGGGCTACGAGCAGTACTTC
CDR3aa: CSVEVRQGYEQYF

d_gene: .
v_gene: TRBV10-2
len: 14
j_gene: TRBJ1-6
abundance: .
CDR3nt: TGCGCCAGCAGTGACCTACAGGGTAACTCACCCCTCCACTTT
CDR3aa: CASSDLQGNSPLHF

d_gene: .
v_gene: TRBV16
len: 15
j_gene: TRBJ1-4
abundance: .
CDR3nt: TGTGCCAGCATCCGACACAGGGAAACTAATGAAAAACTGTTTTTT
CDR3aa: CASIRHRETNEKLFF

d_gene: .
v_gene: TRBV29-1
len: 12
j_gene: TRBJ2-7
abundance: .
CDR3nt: TGCAGCGGGACAACTAGCTCCCACGAGCAGTACTTC
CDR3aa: CSGTTSSHEQYF

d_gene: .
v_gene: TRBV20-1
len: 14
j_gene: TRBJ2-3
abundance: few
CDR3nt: TGCAGTGCTAATGGCGGAATCAGCACAGATACGCAGTATTTT
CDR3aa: CSANGGISTDTQYF

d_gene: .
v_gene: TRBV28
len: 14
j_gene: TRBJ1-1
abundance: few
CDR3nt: TGTGCCAGCAGTTTGGGAAAAAGGGGCACTGAAGCTTTCTTT
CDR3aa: CASSLGKRGTEAFF

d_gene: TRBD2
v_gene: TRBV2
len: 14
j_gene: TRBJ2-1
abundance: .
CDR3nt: TGTGCCAGCAGTGAGAGGCTAGCGGACAATGAGCAGTTCTTC
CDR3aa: CASSERLADNEQFF

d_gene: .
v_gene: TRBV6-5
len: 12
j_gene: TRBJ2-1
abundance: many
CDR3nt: TGTGCCAGCGGATTACTAGGTATCAAGCAGTTCTTC
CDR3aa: CASGLLGIKQFF

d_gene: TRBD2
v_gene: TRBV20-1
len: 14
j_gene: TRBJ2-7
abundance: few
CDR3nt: TGCAGTGCAATACTAGCGGGAAGCTCCTACGAGCAGTACTTC
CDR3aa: CSAILAGSSYEQYF

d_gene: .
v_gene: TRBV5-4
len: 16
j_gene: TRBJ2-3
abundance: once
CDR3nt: TGTGCCAGCAGCTTGGGGCAGGGTAGCCTCACAGATACGCAGTATTTT
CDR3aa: CASSLGQGSLTDTQYF

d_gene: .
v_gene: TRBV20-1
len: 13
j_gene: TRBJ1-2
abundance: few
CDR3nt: TGCAGTGCTAAACAGACACCTAACTATGGCTACACCTTC
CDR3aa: CSAKQTPNYGYTF

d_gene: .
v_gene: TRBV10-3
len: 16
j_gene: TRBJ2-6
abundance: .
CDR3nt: TGTGCCATCAGTGAGTGGGAGAACTCTGGGGCCAACGTCCTGACTTTC
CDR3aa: CAISEWENSGANVLTF

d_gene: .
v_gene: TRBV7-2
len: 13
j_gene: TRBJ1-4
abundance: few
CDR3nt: TGTGCCAGCAGCGCCCGGGACCGGGAAAAACTGTTTTTT
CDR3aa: CASSARDREKLFF

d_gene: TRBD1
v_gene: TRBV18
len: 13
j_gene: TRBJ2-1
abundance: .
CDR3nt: TGTGCCAGCTCACCGGACAGGGACAATGAGCAGTTCTTC
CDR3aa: CASSPDRDNEQFF

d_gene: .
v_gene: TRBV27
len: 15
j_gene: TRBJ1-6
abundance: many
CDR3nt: TGTGCCAGCAGTTTCACAGGACCAGGGAATTCACCCCTCCACTTT
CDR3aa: CASSFTGPGNSPLHF

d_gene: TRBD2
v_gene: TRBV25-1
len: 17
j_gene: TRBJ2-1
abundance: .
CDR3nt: TGTGCCAGCAGTGATGGGCCCCGTAGCGGGAGGAAGAATGAGCAGTTCTTC
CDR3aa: CASSDGPRSGRKNEQFF

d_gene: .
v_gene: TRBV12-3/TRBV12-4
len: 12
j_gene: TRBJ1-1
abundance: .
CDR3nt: TGTGCCAGCAGTTTAGATGAAAACGAAGCTTTCTTT
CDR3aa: CASSLDENEAFF

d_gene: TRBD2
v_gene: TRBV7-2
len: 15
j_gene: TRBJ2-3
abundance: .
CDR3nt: TGTGCCAGCAGCTTAGTTTTTAGCGGGAGGGATACGCAGTATTTT
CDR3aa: CASSLVFSGRDTQYF

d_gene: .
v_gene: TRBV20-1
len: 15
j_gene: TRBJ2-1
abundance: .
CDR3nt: TGCAGTGCTAAAGACTTGGTGAGCTCCTACAATGAGCAGTTCTTC
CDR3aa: CSAKDLVSSYNEQFF

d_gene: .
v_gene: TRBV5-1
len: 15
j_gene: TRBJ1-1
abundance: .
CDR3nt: TGCGCCAGCAGCCATGGACCGGGCGGGAACACTGAAGCTTTCTTT
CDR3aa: CASSHGPGGNTEAFF

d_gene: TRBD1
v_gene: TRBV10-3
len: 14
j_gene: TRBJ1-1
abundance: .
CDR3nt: TGTGCCATCATTAGGGACAGGGGTATCACTGAAGCTTTCTTT
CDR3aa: CAIIRDRGITEAFF

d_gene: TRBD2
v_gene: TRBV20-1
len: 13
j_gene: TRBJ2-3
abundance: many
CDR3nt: TGCAGTGCTAGGACTAGCGTGCCAGATACGCAGTATTTT
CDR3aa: CSARTSVPDTQYF

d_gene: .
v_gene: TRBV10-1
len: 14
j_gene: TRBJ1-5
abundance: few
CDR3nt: TGCGCCAGCATCCAGTATCTTAGCAATCAGCCCCAGCATTTT
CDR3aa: CASIQYLSNQPQHF

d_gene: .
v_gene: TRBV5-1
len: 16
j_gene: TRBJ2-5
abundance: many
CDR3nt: TGCGCCAGCAGCTTGGGACCGGGACGGGGACAAGAGACCCAGTACTTC
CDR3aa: CASSLGPGRGQETQYF

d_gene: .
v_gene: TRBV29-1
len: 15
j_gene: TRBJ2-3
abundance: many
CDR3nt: TGCAGCGTTGATTCGGAGACAACTTCCACAGATACGCAGTATTTT
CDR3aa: CSVDSETTSTDTQYF

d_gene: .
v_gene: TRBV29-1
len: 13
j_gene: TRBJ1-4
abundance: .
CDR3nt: TGCAGCGTTCTGGGGGCCGGTAATGAAAAACTGTTTTTT
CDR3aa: CSVLGAGNEKLFF

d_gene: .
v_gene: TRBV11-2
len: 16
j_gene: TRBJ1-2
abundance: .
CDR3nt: TGTGCCAGCAGCTTAGCTTCGGGTCAGACTAACTATGGCTACACCTTC
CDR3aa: CASSLASGQTNYGYTF

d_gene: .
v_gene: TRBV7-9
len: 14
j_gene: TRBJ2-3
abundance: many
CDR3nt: TGTGCCAGCAGCCAGAGCGGGAGCACAGATACGCAGTATTTT
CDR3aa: CASSQSGSTDTQYF

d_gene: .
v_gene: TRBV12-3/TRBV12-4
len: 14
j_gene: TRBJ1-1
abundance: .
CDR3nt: TGTGCCAGCAGTTTTGGGCAGGGTTTGGCTGAAGCTTTCTTT
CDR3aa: CASSFGQGLAEAFF

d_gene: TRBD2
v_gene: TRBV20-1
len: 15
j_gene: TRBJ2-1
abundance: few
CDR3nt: TGCAGTGCTAAGGAGAGCGGGAGGGGGTCCAATGAGCAGTTCTTC
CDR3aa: CSAKESGRGSNEQFF

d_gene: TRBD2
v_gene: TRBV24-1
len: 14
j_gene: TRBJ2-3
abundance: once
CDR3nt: TGTGCCACCAGTCCAAGCGGGAACACAGATACGCAGTATTTT
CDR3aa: CATSPSGNTDTQYF

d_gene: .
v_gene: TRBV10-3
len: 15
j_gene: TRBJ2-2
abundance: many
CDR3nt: TGTGCCATCAGTGATTCGACAGGTGGTTCTGGGGAGCTGTTTTTT
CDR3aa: CAISDSTGGSGELFF

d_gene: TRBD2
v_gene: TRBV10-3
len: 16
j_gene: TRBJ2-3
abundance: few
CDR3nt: TGTGCCATCAACGCCGGGACTAGCGGGAACACAGATACGCAGTATTTT
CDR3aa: CAINAGTSGNTDTQYF

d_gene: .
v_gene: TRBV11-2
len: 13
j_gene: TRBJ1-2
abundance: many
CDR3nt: TGTGCCAGCAGCCTAGGGACATCATTTGGCTACACCTTC
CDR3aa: CASSLGTSFGYTF

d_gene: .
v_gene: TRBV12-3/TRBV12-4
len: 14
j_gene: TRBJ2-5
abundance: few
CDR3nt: TGTGCCAGCAGTTTTAACGGGGGCTCGGAGACCCAGTACTTC
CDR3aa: CASSFNGGSETQYF

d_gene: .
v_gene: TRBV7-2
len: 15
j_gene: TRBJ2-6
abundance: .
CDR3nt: TGTGCCAGCAGCTCCAGACGCTCTGGGGCCAACGTCCTGACTTTC
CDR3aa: CASSSRRSGANVLTF

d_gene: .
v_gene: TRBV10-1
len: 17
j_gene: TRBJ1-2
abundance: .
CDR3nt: TGCGCCAGCAGTGAGTCCGCGGACAGCCTGCACAGCTATGGCTACACCTTC
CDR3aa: CASSESADSLHSYGYTF